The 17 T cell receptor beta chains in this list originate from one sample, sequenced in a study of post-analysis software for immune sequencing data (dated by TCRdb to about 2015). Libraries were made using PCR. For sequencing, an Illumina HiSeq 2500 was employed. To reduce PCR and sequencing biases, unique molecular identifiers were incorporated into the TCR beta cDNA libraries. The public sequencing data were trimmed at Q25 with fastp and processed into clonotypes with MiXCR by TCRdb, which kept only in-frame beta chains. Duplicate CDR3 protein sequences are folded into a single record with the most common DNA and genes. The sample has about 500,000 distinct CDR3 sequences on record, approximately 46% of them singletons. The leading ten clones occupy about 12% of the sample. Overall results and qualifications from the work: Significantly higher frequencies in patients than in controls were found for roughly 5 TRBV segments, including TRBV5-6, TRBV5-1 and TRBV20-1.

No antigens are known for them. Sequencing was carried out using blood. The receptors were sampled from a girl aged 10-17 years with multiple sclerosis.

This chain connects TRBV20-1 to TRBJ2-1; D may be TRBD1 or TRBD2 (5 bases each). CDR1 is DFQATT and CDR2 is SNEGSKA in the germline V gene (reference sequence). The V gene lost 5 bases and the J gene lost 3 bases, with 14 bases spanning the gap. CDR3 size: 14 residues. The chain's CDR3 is CSASDRGGYNEQFF. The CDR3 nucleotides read TGCAGTGCTTCGGACCGGGGCGGCTACAATGAGCAGTTCTTC.

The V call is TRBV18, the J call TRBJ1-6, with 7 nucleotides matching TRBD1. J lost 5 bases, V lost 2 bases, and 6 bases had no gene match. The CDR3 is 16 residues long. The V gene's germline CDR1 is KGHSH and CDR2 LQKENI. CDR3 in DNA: TGTGCCAGCTCACCAATGACAGGGCTGGATAATTCACCCCTCCACTTT. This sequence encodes CASSPMTGLDNSPLHF.

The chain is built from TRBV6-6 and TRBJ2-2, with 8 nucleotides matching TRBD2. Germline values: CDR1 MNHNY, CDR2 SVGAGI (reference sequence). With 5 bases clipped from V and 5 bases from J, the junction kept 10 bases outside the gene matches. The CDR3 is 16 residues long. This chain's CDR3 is CASSVQAGEDTGELFF. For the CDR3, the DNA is TGTGCCAGCAGTGTCCAAGCGGGAGAGGATACCGGGGAGCTGTTTTTT.

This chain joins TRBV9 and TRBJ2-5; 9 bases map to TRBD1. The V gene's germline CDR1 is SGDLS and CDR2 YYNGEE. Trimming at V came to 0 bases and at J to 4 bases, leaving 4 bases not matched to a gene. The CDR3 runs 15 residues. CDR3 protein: CASSVGGTGRETQYF. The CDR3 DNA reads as TGTGCCAGCAGCGTAGGAGGGACAGGGCGAGAGACCCAGTACTTC.

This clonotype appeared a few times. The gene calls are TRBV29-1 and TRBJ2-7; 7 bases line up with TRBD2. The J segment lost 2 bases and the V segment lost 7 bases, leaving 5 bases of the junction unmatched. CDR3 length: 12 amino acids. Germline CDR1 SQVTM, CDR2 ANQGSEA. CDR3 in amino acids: CSGRSGTYEQYF. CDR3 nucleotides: TGCAGCGGGCGGAGCGGGACCTACGAGCAGTACTTC.

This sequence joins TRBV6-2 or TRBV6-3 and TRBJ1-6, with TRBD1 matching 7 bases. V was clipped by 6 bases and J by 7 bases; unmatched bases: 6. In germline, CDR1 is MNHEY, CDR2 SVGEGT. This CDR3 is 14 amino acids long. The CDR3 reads CASSYGQENSPLHF. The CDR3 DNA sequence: TGTGCCAGCAGCTACGGACAGGAAAATTCACCCCTCCACTTT.

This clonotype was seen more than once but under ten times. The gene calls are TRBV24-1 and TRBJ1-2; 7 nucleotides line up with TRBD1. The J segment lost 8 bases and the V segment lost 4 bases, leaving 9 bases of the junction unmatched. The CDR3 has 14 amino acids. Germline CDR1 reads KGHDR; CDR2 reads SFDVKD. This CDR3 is CATSDPHRGDGYTF. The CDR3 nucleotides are TGTGCCACCAGTGACCCCCACAGGGGTGACGGCTACACCTTC.

The chain's CDR3 is CSARDQVIAGYNEQFF. CDR3 sequence (DNA): TGCAGTGCTAGAGATCAAGTAATAGCGGGCTACAATGAGCAGTTCTTC. The V gene is TRBV20-1, the J gene TRBJ2-1, with 7 nucleotides matching TRBD2. The CDR3 is 16 amino acids. V was clipped by 0 bases and J by 3 bases; unmatched bases: 8. Germline lookup yields CDR1 DFQATT and CDR2 SNEGSKA (reference sequence).

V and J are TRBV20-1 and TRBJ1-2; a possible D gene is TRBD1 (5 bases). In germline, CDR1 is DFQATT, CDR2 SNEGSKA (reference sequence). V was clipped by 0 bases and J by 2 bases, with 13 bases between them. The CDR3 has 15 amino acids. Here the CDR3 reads CSARDLPGRNYGYTF. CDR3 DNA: TGCAGTGCTAGAGACCTTCCGGGACGGAACTATGGCTACACCTTC.

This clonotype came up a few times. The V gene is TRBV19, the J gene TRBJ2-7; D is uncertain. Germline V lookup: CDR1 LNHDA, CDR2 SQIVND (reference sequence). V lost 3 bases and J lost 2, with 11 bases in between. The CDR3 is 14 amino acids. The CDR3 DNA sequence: TGTGCCAGTAGTATCGTTATGGGGACCTACGAGCAGTACTTC. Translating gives CASSIVMGTYEQYF.

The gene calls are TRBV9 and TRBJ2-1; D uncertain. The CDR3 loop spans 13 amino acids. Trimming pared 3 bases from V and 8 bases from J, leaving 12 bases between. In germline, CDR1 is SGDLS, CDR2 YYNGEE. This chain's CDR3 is CASSATRTDEQFF. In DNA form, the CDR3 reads TGTGCCAGCAGCGCGACTCGTACGGATGAGCAGTTCTTC.

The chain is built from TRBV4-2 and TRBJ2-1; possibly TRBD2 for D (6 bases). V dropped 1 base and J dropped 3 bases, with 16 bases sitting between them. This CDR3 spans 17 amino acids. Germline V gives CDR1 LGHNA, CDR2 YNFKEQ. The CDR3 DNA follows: TGTGCCAGCAGCCAAGGGGTATTAGCGGATATCTACAATGAGCAGTTCTTC. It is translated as CASSQGVLADIYNEQFF.

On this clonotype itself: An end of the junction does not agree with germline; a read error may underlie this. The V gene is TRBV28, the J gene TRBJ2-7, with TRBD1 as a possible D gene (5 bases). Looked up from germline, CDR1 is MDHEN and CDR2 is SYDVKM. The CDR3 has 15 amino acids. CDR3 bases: TGTGCCAGCAGTTCGAGACAGAGCAGCTCCCACGAGCAGTACTTC. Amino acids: CASSSRQSSSHEQYF.

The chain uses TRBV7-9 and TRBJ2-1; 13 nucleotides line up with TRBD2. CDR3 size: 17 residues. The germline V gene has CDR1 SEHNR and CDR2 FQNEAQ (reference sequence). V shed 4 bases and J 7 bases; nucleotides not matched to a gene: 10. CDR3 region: CASSSAGTSGKANEQFF. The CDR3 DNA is TGTGCCAGCAGCTCCGCCGGGACTAGCGGGAAGGCGAATGAGCAGTTCTTC.

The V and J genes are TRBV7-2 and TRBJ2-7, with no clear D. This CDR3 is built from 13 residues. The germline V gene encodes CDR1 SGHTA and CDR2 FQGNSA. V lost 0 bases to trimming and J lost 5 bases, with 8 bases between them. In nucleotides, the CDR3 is TGTGCCAGCAGCTTAGCGCTACGGAACGAGCAGTACTTC. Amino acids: CASSLALRNEQYF.

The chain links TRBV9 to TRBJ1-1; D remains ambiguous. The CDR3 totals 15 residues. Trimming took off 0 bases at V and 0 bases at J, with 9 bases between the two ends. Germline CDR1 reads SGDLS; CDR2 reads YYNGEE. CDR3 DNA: TGTGCCAGCAGCGTAGCGGTTGGGATGAACACTGAAGCTTTCTTT. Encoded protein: CASSVAVGMNTEAFF.

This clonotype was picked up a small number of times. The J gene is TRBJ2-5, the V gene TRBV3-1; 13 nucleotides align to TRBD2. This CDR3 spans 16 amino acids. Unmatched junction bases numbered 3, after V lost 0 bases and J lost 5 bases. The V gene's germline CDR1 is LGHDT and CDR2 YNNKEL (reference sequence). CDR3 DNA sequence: TGTGCCAGCAGCCAAGAAGGACTAGCGGGAGTTGAGACCCAGTACTTC. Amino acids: CASSQEGLAGVETQYF.